This record covers a single T cell receptor (beta chain). This clone occurred a few times. It has no known antigen specificity. Nothing much larger sits one base from this clone, and base qualities are not available. The CDR3 numbers 15 residues from cysteine through phenylalanine. Only the CDR3 DNA stays, 45 bases, in frame from base 1. CDR1 SGHVS and CDR2 FQNEAQ were looked up in the germline V gene. Trimming takes 1 base off V and 8 bases off J; junction bases not matched to a gene: 2. This sample stems from a study of beta chain features in type 1 diabetes (dated by TCRdb to 2016 to 2019). Study-wide context: Mean age, gender distribution, total cell number and subset yield did not differ between patients and healthy donors. Across all samples, 107,917,701 sorted cells were examined, and cell number per subset correlated strongly with RNA yield. In the study, TCRB repertoires of sorted circulating CD4+ T cell subsets from recently diagnosed type 1 diabetes patients were compared with those of matched healthy donors. Whereas all 30 or so donors provided naive and central memory subsets, regulatory and stem cell-like memory subsets were isolated from just 8 patients and roughly 8 healthy donors. What the work shows at the level of the full study, not this receptor alone: At VDJ recombination sites, patients with type 1 diabetes made fewer insertions and deleted more nucleotides, a pattern implying thymic rearrangement abnormalities. PCR may preferentially amplify shorter templates, but because patient and control samples were amplified and corrected together, any resulting skew would affect both groups equally. HLA sub-analyses involved small numbers of individuals, so any influence of HLA type on TCRB rearrangement remained unresolved. Naive, central memory and regulatory TCRB repertoires appeared to be more similar among patients than among healthy donors. Sequencing cDNA rather than genomic DNA could over-represent highly expressing activated cells, although activation and CD3 levels did not differ between groups. Type 1 diabetes patients showed a moderate but significant shortening of TCRB CDR3 length in all four CD4+ subsets.

Each donor gave one peripheral blood draw, around 0.12 L on average, collected into heparinised tubes. Using a panel that included CD45RO, CCR7, CD25, CD127, CD95 and CD27, naive, central memory, regulatory and stem cell-like memory CD4+ T cells were sorted on a BD FACSAria II. A purity above 95% was achieved for all sorted populations. PBMCs were isolated right away by Lymphoprep density gradient centrifugation and were stained directly, without culture. Samples were stained and sorted in pairs, with one healthy donor and one patient per experiment, so that batch effects were minimized. All of the isolated RNA was reverse transcribed with the High Capacity cDNA Reverse Transcription Kit, so expressed TCRB transcripts were sequenced. Deep immunoSEQ sequencing was applied to naive, central memory and regulatory T cell samples, giving an average of roughly 3.3 million total reads per sample. Sorted cells were lysed in RLT buffer, and RNA was extracted using DNase-treated RNeasy Micro or Mini kits according to cell number. To prevent cross-contamination, each cell subset was processed individually, whereas patient and healthy donor samples were processed jointly. Using the immunoSEQ multiplex PCR, TCRB sequences were amplified from cDNA into 87-bp fragments spanning the CDR3 region. Sequencing of the amplicons was performed on the Illumina HiSeq platform. On the authors' methods: Synthetic template baselines were used to correct PCR bias computationally, reads within Hamming distance 2 were collapsed together, and singletons that could not be merged were discarded. Reads were aligned against IMGT so that V, D and J genes, CDR3 length and insertions or deletions at six rearrangement sites could be assigned. Clonotype counts were normalized to sorted cell number within each subset before computing true diversity and Gini coefficients with the tcR R package. Repertoire sharing was quantified using the overlap coefficient calculated on TCRB nucleotide sequences. As a proxy for the pre-selection repertoire, out-of-frame TCRB sequences from naive cells were analyzed. TCRdb re-hosts the immuneACCESS table, in-frame sequences only. Its copies lack some clones; in the studies checked, an unresolved V gene accounts for under half of them, and the cause for the rest is not known. That table supplies the V and J calls and clone size; D and trimming were determined from the DNA. The sample includes around 600,000 clones, with 9.5% to 15% observed a single time. More than 0.09% of the sample is taken by the ten largest.

The chain links TRBV7-8 with TRBJ1-6, with 10 bases aligning to TRBD1. The clonotype comes from a man aged 25 to 40 with type 1 diabetes. Sequencing was done on a sample of naive CD4+ T cells from blood. The cell subset or site label, as the study defines it: true naive CD4+ T cells. The CDR3 amino acid sequence is: CASSLDGQGDSPLHF. The sequenced DNA is TGTGCCAGCAGCTTAGATGGACAGGGGGATTCACCCCTCCACTTT.